This is a list of T cell receptor beta chains from one sample in a study of early T cells in non-severe SARS-CoV-2 infection. TCRdb processed the 5' RACE reads anew with MiXCR; each CDR3 protein has one entry. The repertoire has around 40,000 distinct CDR3 sequences, 4.5% to 7.5% of them found once; the top ten carry around 4.8%. The sample comprised whole blood. These receptors all stem from an adult who was a healthcare worker with PCR-confirmed SARS-CoV-2 infection or an uninfected control (not recorded which). Each CDR3 is given with its conserved first and last residue. Each record gives: V gene, CDR3 length, CDR3 protein.

v_gene: TRBV6-5
len: 13
CDR3aa: CASRLAGVGEQFF

v_gene: TRBV7-2
len: 16
CDR3aa: CASSHPTSGFLREQYF

v_gene: TRBV7-2
len: 11
CDR3aa: CASSPTLEQYF

v_gene: TRBV28
len: 18
CDR3aa: CATRPLQGFGGSNQPQHF

v_gene: TRBV20-1
len: 13
CDR3aa: CSARRGSGNTIYF

v_gene: TRBV5-1
len: 13
CDR3aa: CASSLDWLNIQYF

v_gene: TRBV7-7
len: 14
CDR3aa: CASSLSGSTDTQYF

v_gene: TRBV29-1
len: 12
CDR3aa: CSVGTSEETQYF

v_gene: TRBV2
len: 14
CDR3aa: CASRPTTGADTQYF

v_gene: TRBV7-2
len: 15
CDR3aa: CASSLHSSLDYGYTF

v_gene: TRBV7-2
len: 12
CDR3aa: CASSLGLSEQFF

v_gene: TRBV6-1
len: 16
CDR3aa: CASSVGPGQGNTEAFF

v_gene: TRBV6-5
len: 14
CDR3aa: CASSYGSSGNTIYF

v_gene: TRBV6-1
len: 16
CDR3aa: CASSELPGQGNQPQHF

v_gene: TRBV18
len: 14
CDR3aa: CASSPQGVNQPQHF

v_gene: TRBV29-1
len: 11
CDR3aa: CSPGARYGYTF

v_gene: TRBV11-2
len: 12
CDR3aa: CASSPDRGAQFF

v_gene: TRBV15
len: 16
CDR3aa: CATSSPPVVAKNIQYF

v_gene: TRBV27
len: 12
CDR3aa: CASSLGGHEQYF

v_gene: TRBV28
len: 16
CDR3aa: CASSLIGGNAANVLTF